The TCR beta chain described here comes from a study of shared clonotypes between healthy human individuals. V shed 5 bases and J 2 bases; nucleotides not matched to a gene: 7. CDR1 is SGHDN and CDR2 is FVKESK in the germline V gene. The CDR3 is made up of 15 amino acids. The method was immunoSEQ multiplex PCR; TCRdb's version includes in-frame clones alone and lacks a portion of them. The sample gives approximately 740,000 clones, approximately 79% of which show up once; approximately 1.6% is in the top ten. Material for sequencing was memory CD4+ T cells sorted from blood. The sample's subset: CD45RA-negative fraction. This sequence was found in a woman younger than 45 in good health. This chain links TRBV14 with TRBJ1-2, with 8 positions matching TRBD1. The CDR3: CASSAPGGKNYGYTF. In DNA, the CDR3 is TGTGCCAGCAGCGCTCCAGGGGGCAAGAACTATGGCTACACCTTC. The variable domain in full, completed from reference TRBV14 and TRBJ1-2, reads EAGVTQFPSHSVIEKGQTVTLRCDPISGHDNLYWYRRVMGKEIKFLLHFVKESKQDESGMPNNRFLAERTGGTYSTLKVQPAELEDSGVYFCASSAPGGKNYGYTFGSGTRLTVV.